These 25 T cell receptor beta chains were sequenced from one sample in a study of technical replicates of blood from several donors (TCRdb year 2017). Preparation of the library involved the immunoSEQ multiplex PCR assay. TCRdb took over this immuneACCESS table, retaining in-frame rearrangements with V and J assigned. Such tables are incomplete; in checked studies, under half of the missing clones stem from an unresolved V gene, and the remainder is unexplained. This sample is represented by 65,000 to 90,000 clones; around 85% of them were singletons. The ten largest account for approximately 5% of the sample. Specimen: PBMCs. The origin of the receptors is a human donor in good health. Some clones in this sample may be carry-over from other donors' samples.

The CDR3 region has the DNA TGTGCCAGCAGTTACTCGTTGGGGGCCATCGGAAATACGCAGTATTTT. Translating gives CASSYSLGAIGNTQYF. The genes are TRBV6-5 and TRBJ2-3; tentatively, D is TRBD1 (6 bases). The CDR3 sequence is 16 residues long. V lost 0 bases to trimming and J lost 7 bases, with 17 bases between them. Germline CDR1 and CDR2: MNHEY and SVGAGI.

The genes are TRBV19 and TRBJ2-7, with 8 positions matching TRBD1. V dropped 9 bases and J dropped 2; count of bases not matched to a gene: 3. Looked up from germline, CDR1 is LNHDA and CDR2 is SQIVND (reference sequence). The CDR3 consists of 12 residues. The DNA of the CDR3 is TGTGCCAGCAAGGACAGGGCCTACGAGCAGTACTTC. Translating it yields CASKDRAYEQYF.

The V call is TRBV7-9, the J call TRBJ1-3; the D gene is possibly TRBD1 (5 bases). The CDR3 sequence is 16 residues long. CDR1 is SEHNR and CDR2 is FQNEAQ in the germline V gene (reference sequence). Trimming removed 2 bases from V and 0 bases from J, with 11 bases in between. CDR3 sequence reads: CASSLLTGFSGNTIYF. The DNA of the CDR3 is TGTGCCAGCAGCTTATTAACAGGTTTCTCTGGAAACACCATATATTTT.

The genes are TRBV7-3 and TRBJ2-3, with TRBD1 matching over 7 bases. V was pared by 5 bases and J by 4 bases, with 6 bases of the junction left unmatched. CDR3 length equals 14 residues. The germline V gene encodes CDR1 SGHTA and CDR2 FQGTGA. The CDR3 region has the DNA TGTGCCAGCAGCCCGGACAGGTGGGCAGATACGCAGTATTTT. This translates into CASSPDRWADTQYF.

The chain recombines TRBV6-5 with TRBJ1-1; 7 positions match TRBD1. The CDR3 covers 15 residues. The germline CDR1 and CDR2 sequences are MNHEY and SVGAGI. V dropped 2 bases and J dropped 4; count of bases not matched to a gene: 7. The CDR3 here is CASSYSPRGSTEAFF. The CDR3 DNA follows: TGTGCCAGCAGTTACAGCCCCAGGGGGAGCACTGAAGCTTTCTTT.

For the CDR3, the DNA is TGTGCCTGGAGTGATAGCGGGAGAGTTGTCCTAGCCAAAAACATTCAGTACTTC. It yields the protein CAWSDSGRVVLAKNIQYF. V is TRBV30 and J is TRBJ2-4, with 9 bases fitting TRBD2. Germline V gene lookup returns CDR1 GTSNPN and CDR2 SVGIG (reference sequence). The J segment lost 0 bases and the V segment lost 1 base, leaving 10 bases of the junction unmatched. This CDR3 spans 18 amino acids.

This rearrangement joins TRBV4-2 to TRBJ2-1; D uncertain. The CDR3 contains 12 residues. V lost 0 bases and J lost 6, with 3 bases in between. Germline V lookup: CDR1 LGHNA, CDR2 YNFKEQ. The CDR3 bases are TGTGCCAGCAGCCAAGACCTCAATGAGCAGTTCTTC. Translated: CASSQDLNEQFF.

V gene TRBV18 combines with J gene TRBJ2-7; TRBD1 agrees at 7 bases. V shed 2 bases and J 0 bases; nucleotides not matched to a gene: 1. The CDR3 covers 14 residues. Germline V gene lookup returns CDR1 KGHSH and CDR2 LQKENI. This chain's CDR3 is CASSPDRVSYEQYF. The CDR3 DNA sequence: TGTGCCAGCTCACCAGACAGGGTCTCCTACGAGCAGTACTTC.

This clone is a singleton in its sample. This chain connects TRBV30 to TRBJ2-2; 7 bases fit TRBD1. CDR3 length equals 13 residues. CDR1 is GTSNPN and CDR2 is SVGIG in the germline V gene (reference sequence). The ends lost 8 bases at V and 4 bases at J; junction bases unmatched: 7. DNA for the CDR3: TGTGCCAGTGACAGGGATTCCACCGGGGAGCTGTTTTTT. Translation gives CASDRDSTGELFF.

The chain uses TRBV6-5 and TRBJ2-7; perhaps TRBD2 as D (6 bases). V was shortened by 2 bases and J by 3 bases, with 14 bases between the two germline ends. This CDR3 has 15 residues. Germline V gene data show CDR1 as MNHEY and CDR2 as SVGAGI. The CDR3: CASSYQLAQSYEQYF. Written as DNA, the CDR3 is TGTGCCAGCAGTTACCAACTAGCTCAGAGCTACGAGCAGTACTTC.

The rearrangement links TRBV6-1 to TRBJ2-1; 7 bases are shared with TRBD2. Germline loops: CDR1 MNHNS, CDR2 SASEGT. The J segment lost 7 bases and the V segment lost 7 bases, leaving 10 bases of the junction unmatched. CDR3 length equals 14 residues. The CDR3 DNA is TGTGCCAGCATCGGACTAGTTTCAGTGAATGAGCAGTTCTTC. Its protein is CASIGLVSVNEQFF.

The genes are TRBV19 and TRBJ1-3; D unresolved. The germline gives CDR1 LNHDA, CDR2 SQIVND (reference sequence). This CDR3 is 15 amino acids long. The ends were cut back, 7 bases at V and 2 bases at J, with 15 bases in the middle. The CDR3 is CASIQTGRTGNTIYF. The CDR3 DNA is TGTGCCAGTATCCAGACCGGCAGGACTGGAAACACCATATATTTT.

The genes are TRBV19 and TRBJ1-1, with 8 bases that match TRBD1. CDR1 is LNHDA and CDR2 is SQIVND in the germline V gene (reference sequence). The V and J ends lost 7 bases and 4 bases, in that order; junction bases with no gene match: 8. The CDR3 loop spans 14 amino acids. The CDR3 loop reads CASTIAGGSTEAFF. In DNA form, the CDR3 reads TGTGCCAGTACCATAGCAGGGGGCAGCACTGAAGCTTTCTTT.

CDR3 DNA: TGTGCCAGCAGCTTAGCCTCTGGGGGGGGCTACGAGCAGTACTTC. It codes for CASSLASGGGYEQYF. The chain has TRBV11-1 and TRBJ2-7; TRBD2 aligns across 7 bases. V trimming: 0 bases; J trimming: 3 bases; junction bases outside the gene matches: 5. There are 15 residues in the CDR3. Germline lookup yields CDR1 SGHAT and CDR2 FQDESV (reference sequence).

This clone was recorded only once. The J gene is TRBJ2-5, the V gene TRBV9; 14 positions match TRBD2. The germline V gene encodes CDR1 SGDLS and CDR2 YYNGEE. This CDR3 is built from 15 residues. The J segment lost 4 bases and the V segment lost 2 bases, leaving 1 base of the junction unmatched. For the CDR3, the DNA is TGTGCCAGCAGCGTGGGACTAGCGGGAGCAGAGACCCAGTACTTC. Translating it yields CASSVGLAGAETQYF.

The CDR3 DNA sequence: TGTGCCAGCAGCCGTAAACAGGATGGTTCTGAAGCTTTCTTT. This translates into CASSRKQDGSEAFF. The genes are TRBV6-6 and TRBJ1-1, with D maybe TRBD1 (5 bases). Between the trimmed V and J ends, which lost 6 bases and 6 bases, there was a span of 17 bases. This CDR3 is 14 amino acids long. Germline CDR1 reads MNHNY; CDR2 reads SVGAGI (reference sequence).

This sequence joins TRBV2 and TRBJ2-2, with D perhaps TRBD1 (5 bases). Germline CDR1 SNHLY, CDR2 FYNNEI. V lost 3 bases, J lost 1 base, and 9 bases lay in between. The CDR3 consists of 15 residues. The CDR3 loop is CASSDSRVNTGELFF. The CDR3, as DNA: TGTGCCAGCAGTGACTCCAGGGTGAACACCGGGGAGCTGTTTTTT. The variable domain in full, with the rest retrieved from reference TRBV2 and TRBJ2-2, is EPEVTQTPSHQVTQMGQEVILRCVPISNHLYFYWYRQILGQKVEFLVSFYNNEISEKSEIFDDQFSVERPDGSNFTLKIRSTKLEDSAMYFCASSDSRVNTGELFFGEGSRLTVL.

The chain recombines TRBV5-4 with TRBJ2-2; TRBD1 matches 7 bases. CDR3 length: 15 amino acids. V shed 4 bases, J shed 6 bases, and the junction held 9 bases outside the gene matches. Germline-derived CDR1 and CDR2 are SGHNT and YYREEE (reference sequence). The CDR3 DNA reads as TGTGCCAGCAGCCAAGACAGGGTGAGGGCCGGGGAGCTGTTTTTT. This gives the protein CASSQDRVRAGELFF.

The V and J genes are TRBV7-2 and TRBJ2-5, with TRBD1 matching over 12 bases. This CDR3 has 15 amino acids. Losses at the gene ends were 1 base for V and 5 bases for J; bases not matched to a gene: 2. The germline V gene encodes CDR1 SGHTA and CDR2 FQGNSA. The CDR3 DNA is TGTGCCAGCAGCTTAGATGGGACAGGGGGCGAGACCCAGTACTTC. This gives the protein CASSLDGTGGETQYF.

J is TRBJ2-1 and V is TRBV4-2, with TRBD2 matching 10 bases. V lost 6 bases to trimming and J lost 4 bases; unmatched junction nucleotides: 9. The germline gives CDR1 LGHNA, CDR2 YNFKEQ. The CDR3 runs 16 residues. The CDR3 DNA follows: TGTGCCAGCAGTCCCACGCTAGCGGGAGTATACAATGAGCAGTTCTTC. Translated, it gives CASSPTLAGVYNEQFF.

As for this clone: One end of the junction does not line up with germline, which may come from a read error. V gene TRBV29-1 combines with J gene TRBJ1-2; TRBD1 matches at 8 bases. This CDR3 has 12 amino acids. Germline V gene data show CDR1 as SQVTM and CDR2 as ANQGSEA. The CDR3 protein is CNVVDRGYGYTF. CDR3 DNA: TGCAACGTTGTCGACAGGGGCTATGGCTACACCTTC.

The chain employs TRBV19 and TRBJ1-1; maybe TRBD1 (6 bases). This CDR3 is 13 amino acids long. V was trimmed by 8 bases and J by 1 base, leaving 11 bases between them. The germline gives CDR1 LNHDA, CDR2 SQIVND (reference sequence). The chain's CDR3 is CASCRGRNTEAFF. CDR3 DNA: TGTGCCAGTTGCAGGGGTAGGAACACTGAAGCTTTCTTT. The full variable domain, completed using reference TRBV19 and TRBJ1-1, is DGGITQSPKYLFRKEGQNVTLSCEQNLNHDAMYWYRQDPGQGLRLIYYSQIVNDFQKGDIAEGYSVSREKKESFPLTVTSAQKNPTAFYLCASCRGRNTEAFFGQGTRLTVV.

The rearrangement joins TRBV7-9 to TRBJ2-3, with 9 nucleotides matching TRBD1. V shed 2 bases and J 3 bases; nucleotides not matched to a gene: 3. CDR3 length equals 15 residues. Germline V gives CDR1 SEHNR, CDR2 FQNEAQ (reference sequence). CDR3 sequence reads: CASSLRTGATDTQYF. The DNA of the CDR3 is TGTGCCAGCAGCTTACGGACAGGGGCGACAGATACGCAGTATTTT.

The genes are TRBV19 and TRBJ2-7; D possibly corresponds to TRBD1 (6 bases). In germline, CDR1 is LNHDA, CDR2 SQIVND (reference sequence). The CDR3 totals 14 residues. V lost 1 base and J 6 bases, leaving 13 bases between the germline ends. The CDR3 DNA is TGTGCCAGTAGTATAGGAGGGGGTAGTGGCGAGCAGTACTTC. This gives the protein CASSIGGGSGEQYF.

The chain employs TRBV7-2 and TRBJ1-5; 7 nucleotides match TRBD1. Trimming removed 5 bases from V and 4 bases from J; junction bases left unmatched: 8. Per the germline V gene, CDR1 is SGHTA and CDR2 is FQGNSA. This CDR3 spans 15 amino acids. The CDR3 DNA is TGTGCCAGCAGCCTTCGACAGGGCCGGAATCAGCCCCAGCATTTT. Protein: CASSLRQGRNQPQHF.